This T cell receptor (beta chain) derives from a study of Tregs in tolerant kidney transplant recipients. Study-level points and caveats: The small number of patients limits these findings pending further validation. Activated donor B cell expansion appeared to reveal the most relevant donor-specific TCRbeta repertoire.

Here immunoSEQ multiplex PCR was the method, and the copy in TCRdb shows in-frame clones only, minus some. The sample consists of more than 75,000 clones, 80% to 95% of them appearing once. A remark on this clone: The antigen is not known.

CD4+CD25+CD127- Tregs, CD4+CD25- non-Tregs, CD4 and CD8 cells were sorted. The germline V gene has CDR1 SGHTA and CDR2 FQGNSA. Trimming cost V 5 bases and J 2 bases; bases outside gene matches: 5. CDR3 length: 15 residues. The genes are TRBV7-2 and TRBJ2-3; 9 bases agree with TRBD2. The clonotype originates from a human donor who received a combined kidney and bone marrow transplant. The specimen was CD4+ T cells from blood, collected before the transplant. The CDR3 DNA is TGTGCCAGCAGCCGTAGCGGGGGCCCCACAGATACGCAGTATTTT. Residues: CASSRSGGPTDTQYF. The variable domain in full, completed from reference TRBV7-2 and TRBJ2-3, reads GAGVSQSPSNKVTEKGKDVELRCDPISGHTALYWYRQSLGQGLEFLIYFQGNSAPDKSGLPSDRFSAERTGGSVSTLTIQRTQQEDSAVYLCASSRSGGPTDTQYFGPGTRLTVL.